This T cell receptor beta chain originates from a study of Graves' ophthalmopathy and Graves' hyperthyroidism. The sequenced template was RNA, covering the TCR beta CDR3 region. HTBI-primed first-round RT-PCR preceded second-round multiplex PCR. TCRdb re-called the multiplex PCR reads with MiXCR, one entry per CDR3 protein. The sample has approximately 1.2 million distinct CDR3 sequences, 35% to 45% seen once. This clonotype was counted at least ten times. CDR1 is SEHNR, CDR2 FQNEAQ, per germline (reference sequence). V was pared by 9 bases and J by 12 bases, with 17 bases between. CDR3 size: 11 residues.

The sequence was collected from an adult man with Graves' hyperthyroidism. Source material: peripheral blood or thyroid tissue (not recorded which). The rearrangement links TRBV7-9 to TRBJ1-1; D not certain. In nucleotides, the CDR3 is TGTGCCAGGGAGGTCGGGGAGAGGACTTTCTTT. This translates into CAREVGERTFF.